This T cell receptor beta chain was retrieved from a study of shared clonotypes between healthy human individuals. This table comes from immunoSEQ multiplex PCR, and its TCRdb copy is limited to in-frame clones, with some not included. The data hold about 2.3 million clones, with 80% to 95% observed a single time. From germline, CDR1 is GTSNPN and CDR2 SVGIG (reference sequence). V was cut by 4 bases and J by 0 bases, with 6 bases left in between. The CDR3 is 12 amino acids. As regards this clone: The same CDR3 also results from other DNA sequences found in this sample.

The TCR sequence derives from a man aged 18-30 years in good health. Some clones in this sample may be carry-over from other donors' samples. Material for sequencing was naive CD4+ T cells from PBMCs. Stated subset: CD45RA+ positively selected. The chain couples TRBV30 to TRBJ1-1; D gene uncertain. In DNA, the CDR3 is TGTGCCTGGACAGGAATGAACACTGAAGCTTTCTTT. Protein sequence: CAWTGMNTEAFF. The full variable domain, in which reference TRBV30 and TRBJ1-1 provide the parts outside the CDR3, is SQTIHQWPATLVQPVGSPLSLECTVEGTSNPNLYWYRQAAGRGLQLLFYSVGIGQISSEVPQNLSASRPQDRQFILSSKKLLLSDSGFYLCAWTGMNTEAFFGQGTRLTVV.